Below are 22 T cell receptor beta chains sequenced from a single sample in a study of T cells in localized non-small cell lung cancer. Assay: immunoSEQ multiplex PCR; the TCRdb copy retains only in-frame clones and omits some. The sample has about 17,000 clones; about four fifths are singletons. Sequencing used peripheral blood, obtained before any cancer treatment. The receptors shown here come from a male donor at least 60 years old with stage III lung adenocarcinoma.

In nucleotides, the CDR3 is TGTGCCAGCAGCTTTAAGGGGTCAGATACGCAGTATTTT. Translating it yields CASSFKGSDTQYF. The chain recombines TRBV7-2 with TRBJ2-3; perhaps TRBD1 as D (5 bases). The CDR3 is made up of 13 amino acids. V was cut by 3 bases and J by 4 bases, with 8 bases left in between. Germline-derived CDR1 and CDR2 are SGHTA and FQGNSA.

V gene TRBV5-1 combines with J gene TRBJ1-3; 12 bases map to TRBD1. Germline CDR1 reads SGHRS; CDR2 reads YFSETQ. The V gene end was trimmed by 4 bases and the J gene end by 4 bases; junction bases not matched to a gene: 6. The CDR3 totals 16 residues. CDR3 in amino acids: CASSQGQGAGGNTIYF. Here the CDR3 DNA reads TGCGCCAGCAGCCAGGGACAGGGGGCTGGCGGAAACACCATATATTTT.

This chain joins TRBV4-2 and TRBJ1-2; 7 positions agree with TRBD1. The CDR3 consists of 15 residues. V was clipped by 4 bases and J by 7 bases; unmatched bases: 12. Germline CDR1 reads LGHNA; CDR2 reads YNFKEQ. CDR3 amino acids: CASSPGDSQGGGYTF. For the CDR3, the DNA is TGTGCCAGCAGCCCAGGGGACAGCCAAGGTGGTGGCTACACCTTC.

The chain recombines TRBV10-3 with TRBJ2-3; 14 nucleotides align to TRBD2. Losses at the gene ends were 4 bases for V and 0 bases for J; bases not matched to a gene: 15. This CDR3 region has 21 residues. CDR1 and CDR2 from the germline V gene are ENHRY and SYGVKD. The CDR3 here is CAISGPDRPGLAGGSTDTQYF. For the CDR3, the DNA is TGTGCCATCAGTGGACCGGACAGACCCGGACTAGCGGGGGGCAGCACAGATACGCAGTATTTT.

V and J are TRBV30 and TRBJ1-1; D remains ambiguous. The CDR3 has 14 residues. Trimming left V 2 bases short and J 0 bases short, with 10 bases between. Germline assignment: CDR1 GTSNPN and CDR2 SVGIG (reference sequence). CDR3 sequence (DNA): TGTGCCTGGAGTCGAGAACGGCTGAACACTGAAGCTTTCTTT. Amino acid sequence: CAWSRERLNTEAFF.

The chain combines TRBV14 with TRBJ2-2; D is uncertain. Trimming removed 1 base from V and 6 bases from J, with 12 bases in between. CDR1 and CDR2 from the germline V gene are SGHDN and FVKESK. CDR3 length equals 15 residues. For the CDR3, the DNA is TGTGCCAGCAGCCAAGGGCGCGATCCCTCCGGGGAGCTGTTTTTT. Translation: CASSQGRDPSGELFF.

This CDR3 is CASSLRQGNYGYTF. The CDR3 DNA is TGTGCCAGCAGCTTGAGACAGGGTAACTATGGCTACACCTTC. V is TRBV5-4 and J is TRBJ1-2; 7 bases agree with TRBD1. Trimming took 1 base from V and 1 from J; bases not matched to a gene: 1. Germline assignment: CDR1 SGHNT and CDR2 YYREEE (reference sequence). The CDR3 loop spans 14 amino acids. The complete variable domain, with remaining parts taken from reference TRBV5-4 and TRBJ1-2, reads ETGVTQSPTHLIKTRGQQVTLRCSSQSGHNTVSWYQQALGQGPQFIFQYYREEENGRGNFPPRFSGLQFPNYSSELNVNALELDDSALYLCASSLRQGNYGYTFGSGTRLTVV.

The chain is built from TRBV7-9 and TRBJ2-2; 9 nucleotides line up with TRBD2. Germline-derived CDR1 and CDR2 are SEHNR and FQNEAQ (reference sequence). V dropped 7 bases and J dropped 5; count of bases not matched to a gene: 17. The CDR3 length is 18 residues. CDR3 coding DNA: TGTGCCAGCACACCTCCTATGCGGGGGGGCTTCAGTACCGGGGAGCTGTTTTTT. Translating it yields CASTPPMRGGFSTGELFF.

The V gene is TRBV5-4, the J gene TRBJ1-4, with 7 bases that match TRBD1. CDR1 SGHNT and CDR2 YYREEE come from the germline V gene (reference sequence). The V gene end was trimmed by 4 bases and the J gene end by 0 bases; junction bases not matched to a gene: 6. CDR3 length: 16 amino acids. The CDR3 DNA reads as TGTGCCAGCAGCCCCGGGACAGCGGCAACTAATGAAAAACTGTTTTTT. It is translated as CASSPGTAATNEKLFF.

The chain employs TRBV7-2 and TRBJ2-3; 8 bases line up with TRBD2. The CDR3 length is 14 residues. The V gene's germline CDR1 is SGHTA and CDR2 FQGNSA. V shed 4 bases and J 3 bases; nucleotides not matched to a gene: 3. CDR3 sequence: CASSSGLVTDTQYF. The CDR3 nucleotides are TGTGCCAGCAGCTCGGGACTAGTTACAGATACGCAGTATTTT. The whole variable domain, filled in from reference TRBV7-2 and TRBJ2-3, reads GAGVSQSPSNKVTEKGKDVELRCDPISGHTALYWYRQSLGQGLEFLIYFQGNSAPDKSGLPSDRFSAERTGGSVSTLTIQRTQQEDSAVYLCASSSGLVTDTQYFGPGTRLTVL.

The chain employs TRBV4-1 and TRBJ1-5; D is perhaps TRBD1 (5 bases). This CDR3 region has 15 residues. Trimming took off 1 base at V and 5 bases at J, with 12 bases between the two ends. Germline CDR1 MGHRA, CDR2 YSYEKL. The CDR3 sequence: CASSQAAGGDQPQHF. The CDR3 DNA sequence: TGCGCCAGCAGCCAAGCGGCGGGGGGGGATCAGCCCCAGCATTTT.

The chain joins TRBV10-3 to TRBJ2-1; 12 bases map to TRBD2. The V segment lost 6 bases and the J segment 4 bases; nucleotides outside the gene matches: 4. CDR1 ENHRY and CDR2 SYGVKD come from the germline V gene. This CDR3 is built from 15 residues. CDR3 region: CAIRTSGGNYNEQFF. The CDR3, as DNA: TGTGCCATCAGGACTAGCGGGGGTAATTACAATGAGCAGTTCTTC.

This clone was observed once. This chain links TRBV5-8 with TRBJ1-2; D possibly corresponds to TRBD1 (5 bases). This CDR3 contains 15 residues. Between the trimmed V and J ends, which lost 3 bases and 0 bases, there was a span of 12 bases. CDR1 is SGHTS, CDR2 YDEGEE, per germline. The CDR3 here is CASSSPGGTNYGYTF. Written as DNA, the CDR3 is TGTGCCAGCAGCTCCCCGGGGGGGACTAACTATGGCTACACCTTC.

The chain joins TRBV7-8 to TRBJ1-1, with a possible D match to TRBD1 (6 bases). V was pared by 5 bases and J by 1 base, with 11 bases between. Germline V gene lookup returns CDR1 SGHVS and CDR2 FQNEAQ. This CDR3 contains 14 residues. The chain's CDR3 is CASSVRTANTEAFF. In DNA, the CDR3 is TGTGCCAGCAGCGTCCGGACAGCGAACACTGAAGCTTTCTTT.

This chain links TRBV30 with TRBJ2-2; 7 bases align to TRBD1. CDR1 and CDR2 from the germline V gene are GTSNPN and SVGIG (reference sequence). V dropped 4 bases and J dropped 0; count of bases not matched to a gene: 5. The CDR3 length is 15 residues. The CDR3 nucleotides read TGTGCCTGGACGACAGGGCTGGCGAACACCGGGGAGCTGTTTTTT. Amino acids: CAWTTGLANTGELFF.

This clone appeared once. V and J are TRBV5-6 and TRBJ1-6; 10 positions match TRBD1. The germline gives CDR1 SGHDT, CDR2 YYEEEE. Germline trimming cut 3 bases from V and 12 bases from J; bases unmatched to any gene: 6. This CDR3 is built from 14 residues. For the CDR3, the DNA is TGTGCCAGCAGCTGGACAGGGGGGCTGGTACCCCTCCACTTT. The encoded protein is CASSWTGGLVPLHF.

V usage is TRBV19 and J usage is TRBJ1-1; 9 bases align to TRBD1. The CDR3 spans 14 residues. Germline-derived CDR1 and CDR2 are LNHDA and SQIVND (reference sequence). Germline trimming cut 7 bases from V and 6 bases from J; bases unmatched to any gene: 9. Here the CDR3 reads CASIRTGGASEAFF. Written as DNA, the CDR3 is TGTGCCAGTATCCGAACAGGGGGCGCCTCTGAAGCTTTCTTT.

The chain has TRBV19 and TRBJ2-3, with D maybe TRBD1 (6 bases). The ends were cut back, 7 bases at V and 3 bases at J, with 17 bases in the middle. The CDR3 consists of 15 residues. Germline V gene data show CDR1 as LNHDA and CDR2 as SQIVND (reference sequence). CDR3 sequence reads: CASTSQGFGTDTQYF. The CDR3 nucleotides read TGTGCCAGTACATCACAGGGATTTGGGACAGATACGCAGTATTTT.

V usage is TRBV9 and J usage is TRBJ2-4; D is undetermined. Germline V gives CDR1 SGDLS, CDR2 YYNGEE. The CDR3 runs to 15 residues. V shed 4 bases and J shed 0 bases, with 11 bases lying between them. DNA for the CDR3: TGTGCCAGCAGCCTACGTGGGTTAGCCAAAAACATTCAGTACTTC. It translates to CASSLRGLAKNIQYF.

The table lists this clone with a count of one. V usage is TRBV5-4 and J usage is TRBJ1-1, with D perhaps TRBD1 (6 bases). Looked up from germline, CDR1 is SGHNT and CDR2 is YYREEE (reference sequence). V lost 0 bases and J lost 5, with 17 bases in between. The CDR3 runs to 16 residues. This CDR3 is CASSLAVGHRRTEAFF. Written as DNA, the CDR3 is TGTGCCAGCAGCTTGGCCGTGGGACACAGGCGGACTGAAGCTTTCTTT.

The rearrangement uses TRBV4-1 and TRBJ1-5, with unresolved D. The CDR3 has 15 amino acids. V was clipped by 0 bases and J by 0 bases, with 6 bases between them. Germline V gene data show CDR1 as MGHRA and CDR2 as YSYEKL. The CDR3 protein is CASSQDRNSNQPQHF. The CDR3, as DNA: TGCGCCAGCAGCCAAGACAGGAATAGCAATCAGCCCCAGCATTTT.

About this clone itself: The junction shows a germline mismatch at one end, possibly a read error. The chain employs TRBV7-8 and TRBJ2-3; D is uncertain. Germline loops: CDR1 SGHVS, CDR2 FQNEAQ. The CDR3 consists of 12 residues. CDR3 in DNA: TGTGTCAGCAGCTCAATAACAGATACGCAGTATTTT. Translated, it gives CVSSSITDTQYF.